The 10 T cell receptor beta chains below were found in one sample sequenced in a study of cytomegalovirus exposure and HLA in healthy donors. A multiplex PCR was run with 60 Vbeta primers and 13 Jbeta primers. TCRdb keeps only in-frame clones here, not all; method: immunoSEQ multiplex PCR. The profile shows 85,000 to 95,000 clones, 60% to 80% of them singletons. The sample consisted of PBMCs. All receptors derive from a woman in her thirties in good health and CMV-seronegative.

This clone was counted between two and nine times. This chain joins TRBV6-5 and TRBJ2-7; TRBD1 matches 7 bases. From germline, CDR1 is MNHEY and CDR2 SVGAGI. Losses at the gene ends were 5 bases for V and 5 bases for J; bases not matched to a gene: 6. The CDR3 is 13 residues long. The CDR3 reads CASSLAGTDEQYF. Here the CDR3 DNA reads TGTGCCAGCAGTCTCGCCGGGACAGACGAGCAGTACTTC.

This chain uses TRBV7-8 with TRBJ1-1, with a possible D match to TRBD1 (6 bases). The CDR3 is 18 amino acids. In germline, CDR1 is SGHVS, CDR2 FQNEAQ. V was cut by 8 bases and J by 1 base, with 26 bases left in between. CDR3 coding DNA: TGTGCCAGCGGATTATATCAGGGGCGCCAATTTAAGAACACTGAAGCTTTCTTT. Protein product: CASGLYQGRQFKNTEAFF.

This chain uses TRBV11-3 with TRBJ2-2; D remains unclear. This CDR3 spans 12 amino acids. Germline CDR1 reads SGHNT; CDR2 reads YENEEA. The germline V and J ends were trimmed by 5 bases and 6 bases, with 7 bases remaining between them. Here the CDR3 reads CASSTTSGELFF. The DNA of the CDR3 is TGTGCCAGCAGCACCACATCCGGGGAGCTGTTTTTT.

This chain joins TRBV11-2 and TRBJ2-1; tentative D call: TRBD2 (6 bases). The CDR3 runs 16 residues. The ends were cut back, 9 bases at V and 12 bases at J, with 30 bases in the middle. Germline-derived CDR1 and CDR2 are SGHAT and FQNNGV. The CDR3 bases are TGTGCCAGTAACCCCACGAGGACTACCGAGACATACAGGCAGTTCTTC. As protein: CASNPTRTTETYRQFF.

This clone occurred a few times. V usage is TRBV30 and J usage is TRBJ2-1; D gene unclear. CDR1 and CDR2 (germline): GTSNPN, SVGIG (reference sequence). The V end was cut by 2 bases, the J end by 3 bases, with 5 bases between. CDR3 length: 12 residues. CDR3 nucleotides: TGTGCCTGGAGTTTAAACTACAATGAGCAGTTCTTC. The encoded protein is CAWSLNYNEQFF.

Worth noting for this clone: The sample has other DNA sequences that encode this CDR3 too. This rearrangement joins TRBV9 to TRBJ2-1, with 9 bases that match TRBD2. V gave up 2 bases and J gave up 0 bases; unmatched junction bases: 0. Germline V gene data show CDR1 as SGDLS and CDR2 as YYNGEE. The CDR3 has 15 residues. CDR3: CASSVSGSSYNEQFF. Here the CDR3 DNA reads TGTGCCAGCAGCGTTAGCGGGAGCTCCTACAATGAGCAGTTCTTC.

V gene TRBV15 combines with J gene TRBJ2-3; 7 bases agree with TRBD1. The CDR3 is made up of 17 amino acids. CDR1 is LNHNV and CDR2 is YYDKDF in the germline V gene (reference sequence). The V gene end was trimmed by 8 bases and the J gene end by 1 base; junction bases not matched to a gene: 15. The CDR3: CATRKQGTSYGTDTQYF. The CDR3 nucleotides read TGTGCCACCCGAAAACAGGGGACGTCGTATGGCACAGATACGCAGTATTTT.

The chain has TRBV28 and TRBJ2-7, with 8 bases lining up with TRBD1. The J segment lost 4 bases and the V segment lost 3 bases, leaving 5 bases of the junction unmatched. Per germline, CDR1 MDHEN and CDR2 SYDVKM. The CDR3 covers 14 residues. The CDR3, as DNA: TGTGCCAGCAGTTTTGGACAGGGTAGTTACGAGCAGTACTTC. It encodes CASSFGQGSYEQYF.

The chain uses TRBV29-1 and TRBJ1-2; D ambiguous. V lost 2 bases, J lost 7 bases, and 11 bases lay in between. CDR3 length: 12 amino acids. Germline V gives CDR1 SQVTM, CDR2 ANQGSEA. The CDR3, as DNA: TGCAGCGTTGAATCGGGAATTGGTGGCTACACCTTC. Translation gives CSVESGIGGYTF.

This clone has just a few counts. The chain combines TRBV19 with TRBJ2-1; 10 positions match TRBD2. CDR1 and CDR2 (germline): LNHDA, SQIVND (reference sequence). The length of the CDR3 is 14 residues. J gave up 4 bases and V 8 bases, and 5 bases lay outside the gene matches. CDR3 region: CASARAGGYNEQFF. CDR3 in DNA: TGTGCCAGTGCGAGAGCGGGAGGGTACAATGAGCAGTTCTTC.